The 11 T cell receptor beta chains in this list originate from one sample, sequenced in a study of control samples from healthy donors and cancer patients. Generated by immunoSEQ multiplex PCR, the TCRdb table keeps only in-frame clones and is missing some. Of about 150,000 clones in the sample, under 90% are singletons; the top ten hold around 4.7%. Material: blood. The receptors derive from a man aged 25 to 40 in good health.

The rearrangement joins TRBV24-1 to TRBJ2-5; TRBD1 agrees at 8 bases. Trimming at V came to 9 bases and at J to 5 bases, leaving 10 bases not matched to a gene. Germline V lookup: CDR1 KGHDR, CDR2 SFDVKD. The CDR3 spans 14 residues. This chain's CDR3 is CATGDDRGGETQYF. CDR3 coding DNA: TGTGCCACCGGGGACGACAGGGGCGGCGAGACCCAGTACTTC.

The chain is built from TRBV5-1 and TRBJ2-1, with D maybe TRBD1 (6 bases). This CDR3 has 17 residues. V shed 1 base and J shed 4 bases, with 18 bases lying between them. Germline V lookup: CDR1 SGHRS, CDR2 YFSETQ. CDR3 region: CASSLSPLGQLYNEQFF. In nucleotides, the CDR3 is TGCGCCAGCAGCTTGTCTCCTCTCGGACAGCTATACAATGAGCAGTTCTTC.

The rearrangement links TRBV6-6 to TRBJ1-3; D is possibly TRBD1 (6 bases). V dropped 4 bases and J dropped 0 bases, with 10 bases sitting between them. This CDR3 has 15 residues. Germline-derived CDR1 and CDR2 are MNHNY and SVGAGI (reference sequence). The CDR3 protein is CASSLGQYSGNTIYF. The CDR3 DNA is TGTGCCAGCAGTTTAGGACAGTACTCTGGAAACACCATATATTTT.

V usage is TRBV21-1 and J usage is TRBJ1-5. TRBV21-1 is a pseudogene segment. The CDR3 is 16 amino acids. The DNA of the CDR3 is TGTGCCAGCAGCGCCTCGGGACCCCTTAACAATCAGCCCCAGCATTTT. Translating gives CASSASGPLNNQPQHF.

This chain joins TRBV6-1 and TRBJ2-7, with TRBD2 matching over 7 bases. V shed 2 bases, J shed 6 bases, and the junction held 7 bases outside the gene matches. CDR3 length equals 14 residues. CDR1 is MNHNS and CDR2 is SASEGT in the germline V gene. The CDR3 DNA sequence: TGTGCCAGCAGTGAATGGGGAGGGTCGGGCGAGCAGTACTTC. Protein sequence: CASSEWGGSGEQYF.

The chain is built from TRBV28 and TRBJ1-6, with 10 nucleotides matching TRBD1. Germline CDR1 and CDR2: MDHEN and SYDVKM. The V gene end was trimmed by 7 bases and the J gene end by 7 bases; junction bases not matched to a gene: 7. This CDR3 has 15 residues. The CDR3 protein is CASTTGQGRNSPLHF. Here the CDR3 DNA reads TGTGCCAGCACTACGGGACAGGGGAGGAATTCACCCCTCCACTTT.

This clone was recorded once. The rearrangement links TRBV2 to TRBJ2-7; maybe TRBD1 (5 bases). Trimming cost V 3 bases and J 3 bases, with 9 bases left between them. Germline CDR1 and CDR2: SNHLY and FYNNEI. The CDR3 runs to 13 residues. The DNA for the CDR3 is TGTGCCAGCAGTGACGACAGCTACTACGAGCAGTACTTC. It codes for CASSDDSYYEQYF.

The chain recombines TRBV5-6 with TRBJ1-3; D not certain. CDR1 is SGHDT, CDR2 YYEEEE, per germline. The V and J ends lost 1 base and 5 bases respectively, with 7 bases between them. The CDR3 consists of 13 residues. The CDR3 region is CASSLRSRNTIYF. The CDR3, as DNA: TGTGCCAGCAGCTTGAGATCTCGAAACACCATATATTTT. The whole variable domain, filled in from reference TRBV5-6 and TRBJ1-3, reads DAGVTQSPTHLIKTRGQQVTLRCSPKSGHDTVSWYQQALGQGPQFIFQYYEEEERQRGNFPDRFSGHQFPNYSSELNVNALLLGDSALYLCASSLRSRNTIYFGEGSWLTVV.

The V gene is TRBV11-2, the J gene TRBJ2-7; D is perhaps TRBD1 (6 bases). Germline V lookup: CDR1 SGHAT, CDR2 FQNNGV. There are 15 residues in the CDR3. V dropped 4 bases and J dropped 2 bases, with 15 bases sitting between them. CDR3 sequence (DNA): TGTGCCAGCAGCTCCGACAGGAGATTCACCTACGAGCAGTACTTC. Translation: CASSSDRRFTYEQYF.

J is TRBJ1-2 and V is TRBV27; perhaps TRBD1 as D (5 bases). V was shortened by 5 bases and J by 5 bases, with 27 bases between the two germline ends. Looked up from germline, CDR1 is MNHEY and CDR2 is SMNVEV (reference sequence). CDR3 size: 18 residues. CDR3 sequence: CASSPGPAGRRWGYGYTF. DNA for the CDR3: TGTGCCAGCAGTCCCGGGCCCGCAGGGAGACGGTGGGGATATGGCTACACCTTC.

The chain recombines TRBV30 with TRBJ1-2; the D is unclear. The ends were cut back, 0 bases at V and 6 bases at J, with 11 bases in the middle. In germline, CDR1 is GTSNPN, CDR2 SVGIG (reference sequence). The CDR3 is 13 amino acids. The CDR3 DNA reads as TGTGCCTGGAGTGTATGGGTAAATGATGGCTACACCTTC. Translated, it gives CAWSVWVNDGYTF.